Below are 8 T cell receptor beta chains sequenced from a single sample in a study of blood T cells in healthy people across ages. Sample-barcoded 5' priming and a J-beta primer mix drove a second PCR of roughly 6 to 12 cycles. TCRdb analysed the 5' RACE reads with MiXCR anew, one entry per CDR3 protein. The sample holds 1.5 million to 2 million distinct CDR3 sequences, over 25% seen once. The sequencing input was blood. The receptors stem from a woman aged 25 to 45 in good health.

As to this clonotype: A much larger clonotype is one base distant, so this may be a read error. The CDR3 carries no conserved terminal phenylalanine or tryptophan, so it likely arises from a read error. The chain combines TRBV10-2 with TRBJ1-2; D call uncertain. V lost 3 bases to trimming and J lost 4 bases, with 9 bases between them. The germline gives CDR1 WSHSY, CDR2 SAAADI. The CDR3 totals 13 residues. CDR3 amino acids: CASSEDMSYGYTC. CDR3 in DNA: TGCGCCAGCAGTGAAGACATGAGCTATGGCTACACCTGC.

This chain links TRBV10-3 with TRBJ1-1; D is possibly TRBD1 (5 bases). The CDR3 consists of 13 residues. Trimming pared 6 bases from V and 8 bases from J, leaving 16 bases between. CDR1 is ENHRY, CDR2 SYGVKD, per germline. The CDR3 DNA is TGTGCCATCAGCTGGACAACGGACAAAGAAGCTTTCTTT. The encoded protein is CAISWTTDKEAFF.

CDR3 sequence reads: CASSSSAGTYNNQPQHF. DNA for the CDR3: TGTGCCAGCTCCTCGTCTGCCGGGACATACAATAATCAGCCCCAGCATTTT. The chain carries TRBV18 and TRBJ1-5; D is perhaps TRBD1 (6 bases). The CDR3 loop spans 17 amino acids. V dropped 6 bases and J dropped 4 bases, with 22 bases sitting between them. Germline loops: CDR1 KGHSH, CDR2 LQKENI. The complete variable domain, with remaining parts taken from reference TRBV18 and TRBJ1-5, reads NAGVMQNPRHLVRRRGQEARLRCSPMKGHSHVYWYRQLPEEGLKFMVYLQKENIIDESGMPKERFSAEFPKEGPSILRIQQVVRGDSAAYFCASSSSAGTYNNQPQHFGDGTRLSIL.

Ten or more counts support this clonotype. The chain links TRBV7-9 to TRBJ2-5, with 8 bases identical to TRBD1. The CDR3 spans 15 residues. The J segment lost 0 bases and the V segment lost 4 bases, leaving 4 bases of the junction unmatched. Germline values: CDR1 SEHNR, CDR2 FQNEAQ (reference sequence). In nucleotides, the CDR3 is TGTGCCAGCAGCTCGAGGGACAGGTACCAAGAGACCCAGTACTTC. Protein sequence: CASSSRDRYQETQYF.

This clonotype was detected a few times. This chain connects TRBV18 to TRBJ2-2; possible D gene TRBD2, 6 bases. CDR3 length: 16 amino acids. Trimming pared 2 bases from V and 2 bases from J, leaving 12 bases between. Germline CDR1 reads KGHSH; CDR2 reads LQKENI. As DNA, the CDR3 is TGTGCCAGCTCACCATTTACGCGGGGTAACACCGGGGAGCTGTTTTTT. Translated: CASSPFTRGNTGELFF.

A few counts support this clonotype. The chain couples TRBV20-1 to TRBJ2-3; D perhaps matches TRBD2 (5 bases). The CDR3 is 17 residues long. Germline V gene lookup returns CDR1 DFQATT and CDR2 SNEGSKA (reference sequence). The V end was cut by 3 bases, the J end by 1 base, with 20 bases between. CDR3 sequence reads: CSASPKRRAGGTDTQYF. CDR3 DNA sequence: TGCAGTGCTAGCCCAAAGAGGCGGGCGGGTGGCACAGATACGCAGTATTTT.

This clonotype was counted between two and nine times. This may be a read error: a much more frequent sequence differs by one nucleotide. This chain links TRBV20-1 with TRBJ2-5; D might be TRBD1 (6 bases). The CDR3 totals 13 residues. Germline V lookup: CDR1 DFQATT, CDR2 SNEGSKA (reference sequence). V shed 3 bases and J shed 0 bases, with 8 bases lying between them. Here the CDR3 reads CSASRDNQETQYF. DNA for the CDR3: TGCAGTGCTAGTCGGGACAACCAAGAGACCCAGTACTTC.

A note on this clonotype: This may be a read error, as it is one base from a much larger clone. The chain has TRBV7-2 and TRBJ2-5; no firm D call. TRBJ2-1 matches the DNA end more closely, so the J call is doubtful. This CDR3 spans 12 amino acids. CDR1 is SGHTA and CDR2 is FQGNSA in the germline V gene. CDR3 bases: TGTGCCAGCAGCTTGTATTTGGAGACCCAGTTCTTC. This translates into CASSLYLETQFF.